This record concerns one T cell receptor beta chain sequence. This CDR3 contains 13 residues. Trimming cost V 2 bases and J 10 bases, with 11 bases left between them. CDR1 is MDHEN, CDR2 SYDVKM, per germline. The sample is drawn from a study of technical replicates of blood from a handful of donors. TCRdb keeps only in-frame clones here, not all; method: immunoSEQ multiplex PCR. This sample yields around 14,000 clones, of which around 82% are seen a single time; about a tenth belongs to the top ten. The sequence came from a human donor in good health. V gene TRBV28 combines with J gene TRBJ1-4; D remains ambiguous. Sequences were obtained from PBMCs. The CDR3: CASSLSSAAKLFF. CDR3 nucleotides: TGTGCCAGCAGTTTAAGTTCAGCGGCAAAACTGTTTTTT.